Listed here is a single T cell receptor beta chain. The source of the sample is a study of blood T cells in healthy people across ages. A J-beta primer mix and a sample-barcoded 5' primer were used in a second PCR of roughly 7 to 12 cycles. TCRdb itself ran the 5' RACE reads through MiXCR, one entry per CDR3 protein. The repertoire holds fewer than 800,000 distinct CDR3 sequences, 20% to 30% seen once, with around 9.2% in the top ten. The CDR3 spans 14 residues. Germline V gene sequence: CDR1 SEHNR, CDR2 FQNEAQ (reference sequence). Trimming pared 1 base from V and 5 bases from J, leaving 10 bases between. Another study also made use of these data, one on T cells of mothers and their children.

The receptor was isolated from a boy aged 5-17 years in good health. The sequencing sample was made of blood. J is TRBJ2-3 and V is TRBV7-9; D uncertain. The CDR3 nucleotides read TGTGCCAGCAGCTTAGGATTTCCAAGAGATACGCAGTATTTT. This gives the protein CASSLGFPRDTQYF.